This T cell receptor beta chain was captured in a study of T-cell memory formation after mild COVID-19. This CDR3 region has 15 residues. V was clipped by 5 bases and J by 2 bases, with 10 bases between them. Germline loops: CDR1 SEHNR, CDR2 FQNEAQ (reference sequence). Study-wide results and limits: Several responding clones turned up in pre-infection memory, indicating that cross-reactive memory may have taken part.

From 5'RACE with constant-segment primers came TCR alpha and TCR beta cDNA libraries that carried sample barcodes and UMIs. TCRdb passed the 5' RACE reads through MiXCR, listing each CDR3 protein once. This table holds 450,000 to 650,000 distinct CDR3 sequences, about a fifth found once. To note about this clonotype: Its antigen is undetermined.

The sequenced sample consisted of PBMCs or a T cell subset sorted from them (not recorded which). The sequence was obtained from an adult woman who had mild COVID-19 (a few samples of this study predate the infection). Cell type and time point are not known. The chain has TRBV7-9 and TRBJ2-6, with a tentative D call TRBD1 (6 bases). The CDR3 bases are TGTGCCAGCAGCACACAGGGTACTGGGGCCAACGTCCTGACTTTC. Residues: CASSTQGTGANVLTF. Using reference TRBV7-9 and TRBJ2-6 for the parts outside the CDR3, the full variable domain is DTGVSQNPRHKITKRGQNVTFRCDPISEHNRLYWYRQTLGQGPEFLTYFQNEAQLEKSRLLSDRFSAERPKGSFSTLEIQRTEQGDSAMYLCASSTQGTGANVLTFGAGSRLTVL.